These T cell receptor beta chains were read from a single sample in a study of blood T cells in healthy people across ages. TCRdb re-analysed the 5' RACE reads in MiXCR, keeping a single row per CDR3 protein. The sample lists approximately 690,000 distinct CDR3 sequences, about 43% occurring once. Sequenced sample: blood. The source of these receptors is a man at least 80 years old in good health. The CDR3 runs from the conserved cysteine through the conserved F or W. A D gene is named only where the DNA matches it firmly. Part of the rows lack a size; the others show once, few, many or a class for expanded clones.

j_gene: TRBJ1-1; v_gene: TRBV6-5; d_gene: -; abundance: once; CDR3nt: TGTGCCAGCAGTTCGGAGAGAAAAGCTTTCTTT; CDR3aa: CASSSERKAFF
j_gene: TRBJ2-2; v_gene: TRBV6-2/TRBV6-3; d_gene: -; abundance: few; CDR3nt: TGTGCCAGCAGTTACCCCCTAGGCGGACCGGACACCGGGGAGCTGTTTTTT; CDR3aa: CASSYPLGGPDTGELFF
j_gene: TRBJ2-5; v_gene: TRBV6-6; d_gene: -; abundance: -; CDR3nt: TGTGCCAGCAGTTACACCGGAAAACAAGAGACCCAGTACTTC; CDR3aa: CASSYTGKQETQYF
j_gene: TRBJ2-1; v_gene: TRBV7-3; d_gene: TRBD2; abundance: -; CDR3nt: TGTGCCAGCAGTTCTGGACAGGGACTAGCGGGAGAGGACAATGAGCAGTTCTTC; CDR3aa: CASSSGQGLAGEDNEQFF
j_gene: TRBJ2-1; v_gene: TRBV6-5; d_gene: -; abundance: -; CDR3nt: TGTGCCAGCAGACCCGGGACACCATCCTACAATGAGCAGTTCTTC; CDR3aa: CASRPGTPSYNEQFF
j_gene: TRBJ1-5; v_gene: TRBV20-1; d_gene: -; abundance: once; CDR3nt: TGCAGTGCTGGGGGTCAGGGGAATCAGCCCCAGCATTTT; CDR3aa: CSAGGQGNQPQHF
j_gene: TRBJ2-1; v_gene: TRBV7-9; d_gene: -; abundance: few; CDR3nt: TGTGCCAGCAGCTTACGGCAGGGATCAAATGAGCAGTTCTTC; CDR3aa: CASSLRQGSNEQFF
j_gene: TRBJ2-5; v_gene: TRBV12-3/TRBV12-4; d_gene: -; abundance: -; CDR3nt: TGTGCCAGCAGTCCAACCAGACTTGAAGAGACCCAGTACTTC; CDR3aa: CASSPTRLEETQYF
j_gene: TRBJ1-2; v_gene: TRBV4-2; d_gene: TRBD1; abundance: many; CDR3nt: TGTGCCAGCAGCCCTGGGACAGAAAACTATGGCTACACCTTC; CDR3aa: CASSPGTENYGYTF
j_gene: TRBJ2-1; v_gene: TRBV6-6; d_gene: TRBD1; abundance: many; CDR3nt: TGTGCCAGCAGTTCGCTCGGACAGGGGAATGGCAATGAGCAGTTCTTC; CDR3aa: CASSSLGQGNGNEQFF
j_gene: TRBJ1-2; v_gene: TRBV4-3; d_gene: -; abundance: many; CDR3nt: TGCGCCAGCAGCCCCGGGCGAACTAACTATGGCTACACCTTC; CDR3aa: CASSPGRTNYGYTF
j_gene: TRBJ1-4; v_gene: TRBV5-4; d_gene: -; abundance: -; CDR3nt: TGTGCCAGCAGCGCCCGGGACGGGAGCCCGGAACTGTTTTTT; CDR3aa: CASSARDGSPELFF
j_gene: TRBJ1-2; v_gene: TRBV7-2; d_gene: -; abundance: -; CDR3nt: TGTGCCAGCAGCTTAGGAGGGCAGGTGGCGGATGGCTACACCTTC; CDR3aa: CASSLGGQVADGYTF
j_gene: TRBJ2-3; v_gene: TRBV28; d_gene: TRBD1; abundance: -; CDR3nt: TGTGCCAGCAGCCCACCCGGGACAGGGGGCACAGATACGCAGTATTTT; CDR3aa: CASSPPGTGGTDTQYF
j_gene: TRBJ2-7; v_gene: TRBV27; d_gene: TRBD1; abundance: -; CDR3nt: TGTGCCAGCAGTGTTAACCGACAGGGGGCCGAGCAGTACTTC; CDR3aa: CASSVNRQGAEQYF